What follows are 32 T cell receptor beta chains derived from one specimen sequenced in a study of blood T cell repertoires in COVID-19. Libraries were prepared by immunoSEQ multiplex PCR; TCRdb keeps only in-frame clonotypes and omits some of them. The sample yields over 200,000 clones, about 90% seen once. The sample taken for sequencing was PBMCs or T cells enriched from blood (not recorded which). Receptor source: a woman in her thirties who had been exposed to COVID-19.

The chain has TRBV7-9 and TRBJ2-7; 10 positions agree with TRBD2. Germline CDR1 and CDR2: SEHNR and FQNEAQ (reference sequence). The CDR3 contains 14 residues. V shed 4 bases and J 4 bases; nucleotides not matched to a gene: 4. CDR3 DNA: TGTGCCAGCAGCTCGACTAGCGGGTCTTACGAGCAGTACTTC. It codes for CASSSTSGSYEQYF.

The rearrangement joins TRBV11-2 to TRBJ2-2; D perhaps matches TRBD2 (6 bases). There are 16 residues in the CDR3. CDR1 and CDR2 (germline): SGHAT, FQNNGV. Trimming stripped 8 bases from V and 0 bases from J, with 16 bases between. The CDR3 reads CASPERGLANTGELFF. The CDR3 coding sequence is TGTGCCAGCCCCGAAAGGGGACTCGCGAACACCGGGGAGCTGTTTTTT.

In this sample, this clone turned up once. V usage is TRBV5-6 and J usage is TRBJ2-7, with 8 bases lining up with TRBD1. CDR1 and CDR2 (germline): SGHDT, YYEEEE. This CDR3 spans 13 amino acids. The J segment lost 4 bases and the V segment lost 0 bases, leaving 0 bases of the junction unmatched. The CDR3 DNA reads TGTGCCAGCAGCTTGGGGACAGGGTACGAGCAGTACTTC. It is translated as CASSLGTGYEQYF.

The chain couples TRBV30 to TRBJ2-7; 8 bases are a match to TRBD1. The CDR3 loop spans 14 amino acids. V shed 0 bases, J shed 6 bases, and the junction held 7 bases outside the gene matches. CDR1 and CDR2 (germline): GTSNPN, SVGIG (reference sequence). CDR3 coding DNA: TGTGCCTGGAGTGTACCCAGGGGGCTCGCCGAGCAGTACTTC. Translating gives CAWSVPRGLAEQYF.

This clone was counted a single time. The J gene is TRBJ2-1, the V gene TRBV3-1 (or the pseudogene TRBV3-2), with 7 nucleotides matching TRBD2. Germline V lookup: CDR1 LGHDT, CDR2 YNNKEL (reference sequence). The length of the CDR3 is 17 residues. V was pared by 0 bases and J by 0 bases, with 5 bases of the junction left unmatched. DNA of the CDR3: TGTGCCAGCAGCCAAGACCTAGCGGAATTCTCCTACAATGAGCAGTTCTTC. This sequence encodes CASSQDLAEFSYNEQFF.

In DNA, the CDR3 is TGCAGTGCTAGTCTTCGGAGCTCCTACAATGAGCAGTTCTTC. Translation: CSASLRSSYNEQFF. The chain combines TRBV20-1 with TRBJ2-1, with D unresolved. The CDR3 runs 14 residues. The germline V and J ends were trimmed by 3 bases and 0 bases, with 9 bases remaining between them. Germline V gives CDR1 DFQATT, CDR2 SNEGSKA (reference sequence).

The chain recombines TRBV28 with TRBJ1-1, with D unresolved. V lost 8 bases and J lost 2, with 3 bases in between. The CDR3 runs to 10 residues. Germline values: CDR1 MDHEN, CDR2 SYDVKM. The CDR3 is CASPNTEAFF. DNA for the CDR3: TGTGCCAGCCCAAACACTGAAGCTTTCTTT.

CDR3 protein: CASSLEGTSGSNSYEQYF. The CDR3 region has the DNA TGCGCCAGCAGCTTGGAGGGGACTAGCGGTTCTAACTCCTACGAGCAGTACTTC. The chain joins TRBV5-1 to TRBJ2-7, with 11 nucleotides matching TRBD2. J gave up 0 bases and V 0 bases, and 8 bases lay outside the gene matches. Looked up from germline, CDR1 is SGHRS and CDR2 is YFSETQ. CDR3 length: 18 residues.

This chain links TRBV3-1 (or the pseudogene TRBV3-2) with TRBJ2-1; possibly TRBD2 for D (7 bases). Trimming shortened V by 1 base and J by 9 bases, and 10 bases separated the two germline ends. CDR1 and CDR2 (germline): LGHDT, YNNKEL (reference sequence). This CDR3 is 13 amino acids long. The CDR3 DNA reads TGTGCCAGCAGCCAAGTGGGGGGGCGTGAGCAGTTCTTC. This encodes CASSQVGGREQFF.

The chain couples TRBV28 to TRBJ1-6; tentative D call: TRBD1 (6 bases). The CDR3 runs 13 residues. Trimming pared 7 bases from V and 14 bases from J, leaving 18 bases between. Per the germline V gene, CDR1 is MDHEN and CDR2 is SYDVKM. This CDR3 reads CASTSQQRGSLHF. CDR3 bases: TGTGCCAGCACCTCCCAGCAGAGGGGGTCCCTCCACTTT.

V gene TRBV12-5 combines with J gene TRBJ2-2; 10 bases fit TRBD2. J gave up 4 bases and V 5 bases, and 13 bases lay outside the gene matches. The CDR3 consists of 18 residues. Germline V gene lookup returns CDR1 LGHNT and CDR2 FRNRAP. The DNA of the CDR3 is TGTGCTAGTGGTCTCGCCCTCAGCGGGAGGGCCAGCACCGGGGAGCTGTTTTTT. Its translation: CASGLALSGRASTGELFF.

V is TRBV5-6 and J is TRBJ1-3, with D perhaps TRBD1 (6 bases). V dropped 4 bases and J dropped 4 bases, with 18 bases sitting between them. The CDR3 consists of 16 residues. Germline V gene sequence: CDR1 SGHDT, CDR2 YYEEEE. For the CDR3, the DNA is TGTGCCAGCAGCCCAACCGTCAGGGGTGCCGGAAACACCATATATTTT. Protein: CASSPTVRGAGNTIYF.

The rearrangement uses TRBV6-1 and TRBJ1-2; no clear D. The germline V and J ends were trimmed by 1 base and 3 bases, with 12 bases remaining between them. The length of the CDR3 is 15 residues. In germline, CDR1 is MNHNS, CDR2 SASEGT. The CDR3 here is CASSEGWSSYYGYTF. The CDR3 DNA follows: TGTGCCAGCAGTGAAGGGTGGAGTTCCTACTATGGCTACACCTTC.

This clone was seen a few times. This sequence joins TRBV6-1 and TRBJ1-1; 8 nucleotides align to TRBD1. This CDR3 contains 16 residues. Germline-derived CDR1 and CDR2 are MNHNS and SASEGT. V dropped 2 bases and J dropped 5; count of bases not matched to a gene: 10. The CDR3 coding sequence is TGTGCCAGCAGTGAAAGAACCCAGGGGGCCGGTACTGAAGCTTTCTTT. Protein: CASSERTQGAGTEAFF.

The J gene is TRBJ2-7, the V gene TRBV19, with TRBD2 as a possible D gene (6 bases). V was clipped by 6 bases and J by 0 bases, with 12 bases between them. Germline CDR1 reads LNHDA; CDR2 reads SQIVND (reference sequence). CDR3 length: 14 residues. The CDR3 DNA reads TGTGCCAGTAGCCTCGGGGGTCACTCCTACGAGCAGTACTTC. It translates to CASSLGGHSYEQYF.

The V call is TRBV30, the J call TRBJ2-1; possibly TRBD2 for D (6 bases). The CDR3 is 13 residues long. Trimming left V 2 bases short and J 5 bases short, with 10 bases between. Germline V gives CDR1 GTSNPN, CDR2 SVGIG (reference sequence). The CDR3 protein is CAWSWGVDNEQFF. Written as DNA, the CDR3 is TGTGCCTGGAGTTGGGGGGTTGACAATGAGCAGTTCTTC.

The chain recombines TRBV27 with TRBJ2-2, with D possibly being TRBD2 (5 bases). Germline CDR1 MNHEY, CDR2 SMNVEV (reference sequence). CDR3 length equals 15 residues. The ends were cut back, 6 bases at V and 4 bases at J, with 15 bases in the middle. Here the CDR3 reads CASRMDGVPTGELFF. Here the CDR3 DNA reads TGTGCCAGCAGAATGGACGGGGTTCCCACCGGGGAGCTGTTTTTT.

CDR3 amino acids: CATSDPKSGGTNYGYTF. CDR3 bases: TGTGCCACCAGTGATCCTAAGTCAGGGGGCACGAACTATGGCTACACCTTC. The rearrangement uses TRBV24-1 and TRBJ1-2, with 8 bases fitting TRBD1. The CDR3 totals 17 residues. With 3 bases clipped from V and 2 bases from J, the junction kept 10 bases outside the gene matches. CDR1 and CDR2 from the germline V gene are KGHDR and SFDVKD.

The rearrangement uses TRBV30 and TRBJ2-3, with D uncertain. Germline CDR1 reads GTSNPN; CDR2 reads SVGIG (reference sequence). This CDR3 has 11 residues. Deletions cut 5 bases from V and 4 bases from J, with 7 bases between. The chain's CDR3 is CAWDRADTQYF. The CDR3 region has the DNA TGTGCCTGGGACCGAGCAGATACGCAGTATTTT.

This sequence joins TRBV19 and TRBJ2-1; 7 bases fit TRBD2. The germline gives CDR1 LNHDA, CDR2 SQIVND (reference sequence). The junction had 12 bases not matched to a gene; V was cut back by 6 bases and J by 4 bases. The CDR3 length is 16 residues. The CDR3 sequence: CASSTKAGTWYNEQFF. CDR3 DNA sequence: TGTGCCAGTAGCACAAAAGCGGGGACCTGGTACAATGAGCAGTTCTTC.

The chain uses TRBV2 and TRBJ1-5; D possibly corresponds to TRBD1 (6 bases). Trimming shortened V by 7 bases and J by 3 bases, and 13 bases separated the two germline ends. Germline CDR1 and CDR2: SNHLY and FYNNEI. This CDR3 region has 14 residues. The CDR3 loop is CASNPTGYNQPQHF. The CDR3 nucleotides are TGTGCCAGCAACCCGACAGGCTACAATCAGCCCCAGCATTTT.

The chain couples TRBV12-5 to TRBJ1-5; 8 nucleotides agree with TRBD1. The CDR3 totals 15 residues. Germline V CDR1 and CDR2: LGHNT, FRNRAP. The V and J ends lost 5 bases and 3 bases, in that order; junction bases with no gene match: 6. The CDR3, as DNA: TGTGCTAGTGGTCCGATGGACAGGGTCAATCAGCCCCAGCATTTT. It is translated as CASGPMDRVNQPQHF. Looking up the rest from reference TRBV12-5 and TRBJ1-5 gives the full variable domain: DARVTQTPRHKVTEMGQEVTMRCQPILGHNTVFWYRQTMMQGLELLAYFRNRAPLDDSGMPKDRFSAEMPDATLATLKIQPSEPRDSAVYFCASGPMDRVNQPQHFGDGTRLSIL.

The chain is built from TRBV11-2 and TRBJ2-7; TRBD2 matches at 9 bases. V lost 5 bases to trimming and J lost 2 bases; unmatched junction nucleotides: 13. CDR1 SGHAT and CDR2 FQNNGV come from the germline V gene. This CDR3 is 17 amino acids long. Here the CDR3 reads CASSPRLAGWTTYEQYF. In nucleotides, the CDR3 is TGTGCCAGCAGCCCTCGCCTAGCGGGGTGGACGACCTACGAGCAGTACTTC.

V gene TRBV12-3 or TRBV12-4 combines with J gene TRBJ2-7; D unresolved. The ends were cut back, 1 base at V and 3 bases at J, with 7 bases in the middle. This CDR3 spans 13 amino acids. This chain's CDR3 is CASSLGPIYEQYF. In DNA form, the CDR3 reads TGTGCCAGCAGTTTAGGGCCGATCTACGAGCAGTACTTC.

This chain joins TRBV11-2 and TRBJ2-5, with TRBD2 identical over 7 bases. The CDR3 sequence is 18 residues long. Germline CDR1 and CDR2: SGHAT and FQNNGV. The J segment lost 4 bases and the V segment lost 0 bases, leaving 14 bases of the junction unmatched. This CDR3 reads CASSLDVAAWEGLETQYF. For the CDR3, the DNA is TGTGCCAGCAGCTTAGATGTGGCAGCGTGGGAGGGCCTAGAGACCCAGTACTTC.

This chain links TRBV4-1 with TRBJ2-7, with a tentative D call TRBD2 (5 bases). Trimming left V 4 bases short and J 9 bases short, with 13 bases between. The germline V gene encodes CDR1 MGHRA and CDR2 YSYEKL. The CDR3 spans 12 residues. The CDR3 DNA is TGCGCCAGCAGCCCCGGTCGGGGTGTGCAGTACTTC. Protein: CASSPGRGVQYF.

The chain employs TRBV19 and TRBJ2-1; 7 bases are a match to TRBD2. CDR1 LNHDA and CDR2 SQIVND come from the germline V gene (reference sequence). Trimming at V came to 6 bases and at J to 4 bases, leaving 9 bases not matched to a gene. This CDR3 is 15 amino acids long. The chain's CDR3 is CASSTRERGYNEQFF. Here the CDR3 DNA reads TGTGCCAGTAGCACTAGAGAGCGGGGATACAATGAGCAGTTCTTC.

The chain is built from TRBV30 and TRBJ1-6, with a possible D match to TRBD1 (6 bases). This CDR3 is built from 15 residues. V shed 0 bases and J shed 6 bases, with 12 bases lying between them. CDR1 and CDR2 (germline): GTSNPN, SVGIG (reference sequence). CDR3 nucleotides: TGTGCCTGGAGTGTCGAGGGGGTCGGTAATTCACCCCTCCACTTT. Its protein is CAWSVEGVGNSPLHF.

The rearrangement joins TRBV24-1 to TRBJ2-1; 7 positions match TRBD2. Germline assignment: CDR1 KGHDR and CDR2 SFDVKD. There are 17 residues in the CDR3. The junction had 10 bases not matched to a gene; V was cut back by 4 bases and J by 2 bases. CDR3 sequence: CATSDLAASGTYNEQFF. The CDR3 bases are TGTGCCACCAGTGACCTCGCCGCAAGCGGGACCTACAATGAGCAGTTCTTC.

This chain connects TRBV28 to TRBJ2-7; 8 nucleotides align to TRBD2. Germline V gene lookup returns CDR1 MDHEN and CDR2 SYDVKM. The V gene end was trimmed by 5 bases and the J gene end by 2 bases; junction bases not matched to a gene: 11. The CDR3 sequence is 16 residues long. The CDR3 region has the DNA TGTGCCAGCAGTCCATATCTGGGGCGGGGGGCCTACGAGCAGTACTTC. Encoded protein: CASSPYLGRGAYEQYF.

This clone occurred a few times. The genes are TRBV6-5 and TRBJ2-3; 9 positions match TRBD2. CDR1 and CDR2 (germline): MNHEY, SVGAGI. The CDR3 runs to 15 residues. Germline trimming cut 6 bases from V and 4 bases from J; bases unmatched to any gene: 8. The CDR3 nucleotides are TGTGCCAGCAGCCAGACTAGCGGAGGAGCAGATACGCAGTATTTT. Translation: CASSQTSGGADTQYF.

This clone has only one observation. This chain uses TRBV15 with TRBJ2-1; 12 nucleotides agree with TRBD2. V dropped 1 base and J dropped 9; count of bases not matched to a gene: 4. Germline V gene data show CDR1 as LNHNV and CDR2 as YYDKDF (reference sequence). The CDR3 runs 15 residues. CDR3: CATSRGPSGRGEQFF. The CDR3 DNA is TGTGCCACCAGCAGAGGGCCTAGCGGGAGGGGTGAGCAGTTCTTC. The variable domain in full, with the rest retrieved from reference TRBV15 and TRBJ2-1, is DAMVIQNPRYQVTQFGKPVTLSCSQTLNHNVMYWYQQKSSQAPKLLFHYYDKDFNNEADTPDNFQSRRPNTSFCFLDIRSPGLGDTAMYLCATSRGPSGRGEQFFGPGTRLTVL.